The sample holds many counts of the clone carrying this T cell receptor (beta chain). Its antigen remains unidentified. From germline, CDR1 is MGHRA and CDR2 YSYEKL. Trimming removed 0 bases at V and 2 bases at J, with 11 bases between. The CDR3 runs 16 residues. This sample was included in a study of post-analysis software for immune sequencing data. Unique molecular identifiers tagged the TCR beta cDNA libraries. TCRdb ran MiXCR on the PCR reads and lists one entry per CDR3 protein. The table has hundreds of thousands of distinct CDR3 sequences, about 27% seen once. Notes on the study in general: About five TRBV segments occurring more often in patients than controls included TRBV5-6, TRBV5-1 and TRBV20-1. Those with multiple sclerosis, the patient group, showed significantly lower normalized Chao1 diversity than controls.

The clonotype originates from a girl aged 5 to 17 with multiple sclerosis. Input material: blood. The rearrangement links TRBV4-1 to TRBJ1-5, with D tentatively TRBD1 (6 bases). In nucleotides, the CDR3 is TGCGCCAGCAGCCAAGATGGGGGGGGCGGCAATCAGCCCCAGCATTTT. Its translation: CASSQDGGGGNQPQHF.